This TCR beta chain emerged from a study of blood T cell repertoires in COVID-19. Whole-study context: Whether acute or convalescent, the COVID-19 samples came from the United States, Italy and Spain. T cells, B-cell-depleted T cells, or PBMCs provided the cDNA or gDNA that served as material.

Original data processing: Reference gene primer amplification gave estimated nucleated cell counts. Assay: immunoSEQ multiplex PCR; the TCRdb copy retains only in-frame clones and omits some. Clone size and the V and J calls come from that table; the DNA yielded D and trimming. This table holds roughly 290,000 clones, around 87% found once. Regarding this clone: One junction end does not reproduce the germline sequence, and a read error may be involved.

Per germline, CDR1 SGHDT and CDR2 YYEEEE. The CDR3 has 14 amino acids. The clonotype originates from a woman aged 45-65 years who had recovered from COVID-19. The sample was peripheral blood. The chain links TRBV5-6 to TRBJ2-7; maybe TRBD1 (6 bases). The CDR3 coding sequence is TGTGCCAGCGGCTTCTACAGGGTCACAGACGAGCAGTACTTC. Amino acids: CASGFYRVTDEQYF.